What follows describes a single T cell receptor beta chain. Its antigen is unidentified. The data were taken from a study of cytomegalovirus exposure and HLA in healthy donors. Whole-study context: Researchers found that approximately 77% of some 400 genotyped donors fell within the Caucasian-associated ancestry cluster. Findings and caveats of the study: DRB1 had the most TCR associations and HLA-C the fewest, a later analysis found, with rates varying by HLA locus. A previous analysis found most TCR beta V segments productive roughly 87% or roughly 30% of the time.

60 Vbeta and 13 Jbeta primers were used in PCR. The data were produced by immunoSEQ multiplex PCR, yet TCRdb's version contains in-frame clones alone and is incomplete. The sample records about 190,000 clones, more than 75% being singletons. Sequencing input: PBMCs. The clonotype comes from a woman in her forties or fifties in good health and CMV-seronegative.

CDR3 sequence reads: CATSTQTGAAYGYTF. In DNA form, the CDR3 reads TGTGCCACCAGCACCCAGACAGGGGCCGCTTATGGCTACACCTTC. The V call is TRBV15, the J call TRBJ1-2; 8 bases are shared with TRBD1. Germline CDR1 LNHNV, CDR2 YYDKDF (reference sequence). This CDR3 spans 15 amino acids. V trimming: 4 bases; J trimming: 5 bases; junction bases outside the gene matches: 9. Complete variable domain (other parts from reference TRBV15 and TRBJ1-2): DAMVIQNPRYQVTQFGKPVTLSCSQTLNHNVMYWYQQKSSQAPKLLFHYYDKDFNNEADTPDNFQSRRPNTSFCFLDIRSPGLGDTAMYLCATSTQTGAAYGYTFGSGTRLTVV.